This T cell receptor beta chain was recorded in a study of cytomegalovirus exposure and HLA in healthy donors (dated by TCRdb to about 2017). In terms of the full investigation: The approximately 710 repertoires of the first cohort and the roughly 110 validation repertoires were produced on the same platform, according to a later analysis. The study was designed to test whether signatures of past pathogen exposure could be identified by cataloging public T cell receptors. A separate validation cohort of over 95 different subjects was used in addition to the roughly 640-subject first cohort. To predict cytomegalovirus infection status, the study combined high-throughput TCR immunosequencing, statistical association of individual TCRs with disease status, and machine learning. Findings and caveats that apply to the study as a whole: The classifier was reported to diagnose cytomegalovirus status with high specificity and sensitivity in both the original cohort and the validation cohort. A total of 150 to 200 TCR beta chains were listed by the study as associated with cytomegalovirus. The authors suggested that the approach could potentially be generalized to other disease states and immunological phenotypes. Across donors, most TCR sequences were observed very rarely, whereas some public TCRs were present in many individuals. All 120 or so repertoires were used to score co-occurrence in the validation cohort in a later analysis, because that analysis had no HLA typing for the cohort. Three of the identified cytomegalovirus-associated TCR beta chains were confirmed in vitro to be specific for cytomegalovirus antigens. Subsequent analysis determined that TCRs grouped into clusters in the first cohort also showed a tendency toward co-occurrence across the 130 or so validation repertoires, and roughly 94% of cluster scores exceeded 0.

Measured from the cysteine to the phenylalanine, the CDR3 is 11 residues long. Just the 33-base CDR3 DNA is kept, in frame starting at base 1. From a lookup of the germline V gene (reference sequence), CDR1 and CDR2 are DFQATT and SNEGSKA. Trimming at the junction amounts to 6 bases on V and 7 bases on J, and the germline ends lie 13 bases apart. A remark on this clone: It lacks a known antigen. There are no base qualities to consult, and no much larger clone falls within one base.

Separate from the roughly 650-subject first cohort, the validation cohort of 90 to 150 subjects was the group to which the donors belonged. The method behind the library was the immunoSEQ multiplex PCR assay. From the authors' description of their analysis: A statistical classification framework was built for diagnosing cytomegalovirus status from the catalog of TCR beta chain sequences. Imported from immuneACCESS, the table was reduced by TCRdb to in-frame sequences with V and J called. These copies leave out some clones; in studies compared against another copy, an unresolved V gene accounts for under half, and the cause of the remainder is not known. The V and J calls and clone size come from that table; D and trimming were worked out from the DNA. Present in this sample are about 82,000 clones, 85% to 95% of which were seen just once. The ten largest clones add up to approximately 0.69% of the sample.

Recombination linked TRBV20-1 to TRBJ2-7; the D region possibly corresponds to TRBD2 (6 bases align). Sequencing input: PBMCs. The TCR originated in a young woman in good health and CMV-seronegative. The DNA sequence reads TGCAGTGCAAGGGGACTGCAAGAGCAGTACTTC. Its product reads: CSARGLQEQYF.